Sequencing of this TCR beta chain was carried out in a study of OX40 agonist ivuxolimab in advanced cancers. At the level of the whole study: Ivuxolimab was an agonistic, fully human IgG2 monoclonal antibody directed against OX40 (CD134), a costimulatory receptor. Patients were allowed to have had prior anti-PD-1, anti-PD-L1 or anti-CTLA-4 therapy, and approximately 40% of the dose-escalation patients had previously received checkpoint inhibitors. Intravenous ivuxolimab was administered to patients every 2 weeks at six dose levels: 0.01, 0.1, 0.3, 1.5, 3 and 10 mg/kg. The paper reports the monotherapy dose-escalation portion (N = 52 patients) of the phase I ivuxolimab trial. Peripheral TCRbeta sequencing was intended to test whether TCR sequence diversity was altered and clonal T-cell expansion was caused by ivuxolimab. The dose-escalation cohort was about 87% male with a mean age of roughly 62 years, ranging from about 20 to 85. Three dose-escalation patients achieved partial responses, one with hepatocellular carcinoma and two with cutaneous melanoma. Among the roughly 52 dose-escalation patients, some 20 had hepatocellular carcinoma, roughly 15 melanoma, 9 renal cell carcinoma and 9 head and neck cancer.

The paper as a whole reports these results and caveats: In partial responders in the 0.1-3.0 mg/kg groups, normalized peripheral clonal expansion was found to be among the lowest, especially among CD8+ T cells. Low levels of normalized T-cell clonal expansion were also seen in some patients who did not respond. At doses of 0.1 to 3.0 mg/kg, clonal expansion of both CD4+ and CD8+ blood T cells was observed from baseline to week 6. The antigen specificity of the peripheral T cells that underwent clonal expansion was not determined. On average, CD8+ T cells showed more expanded clones than CD4+ T cells after ivuxolimab.

Patients with a history of autoimmune disease or receiving systemic immunosuppression were excluded from the trial. Peripheral blood for TCR sequencing was collected from all dose cohorts at baseline, on cycle 4 day 1, and on cycle 7 day 1. The samples were taken from a phase I, first-in-human, multicenter, open-label dose-escalation trial of ivuxolimab. Adults with locally advanced or metastatic melanoma, renal cell carcinoma, hepatocellular carcinoma or head and neck squamous cell carcinoma were enrolled in the trial. CD4+ and CD8+ T cells were sorted separately from peripheral blood before TCR sequencing. To sequence the TCRbeta CDR3 region, genomic DNA was isolated from the sorted cells. The immunoSEQ Assay was used for sequencing of TCRbeta CDR3 regions. TCRdb provides this immuneACCESS table in a form limited to in-frame rearrangements. Some clones are lacking; in checked studies, under half of them reflect an unresolved V gene, and why the rest are absent is not known. A total of approximately 22,000 clones appear in this sample, 65% to 85% of them only once. The ten biggest clones cover roughly a fifth of the sample.

A note on this clone: Which antigen it targets is not known. No qualities accompany the bases; no much larger clone lies one base away.

Including cysteine and phenylalanine, the CDR3 has 13 amino acids. The kept DNA is CDR3 alone, 39 bases in frame from the first base. Taken from the germline V gene, the CDR1 and CDR2 loops are SNHLY and FYNNEI. V was cut back by 6 bases and J by 3 bases, leaving a gap of 12 bases between them. The rearranged chain carries TRBV2 and TRBJ2-7; D gene: possibly TRBD1, on 6 matching bases. The starting material was CD4+ or CD8+ T cells sorted from blood, obtained in a trial of the OX40 agonist ivuxolimab. The TCR was taken from an adult with an advanced solid tumor such as melanoma, head and neck, liver or kidney cancer. The nucleotides are TGTGCCAGCAGCCGGGACACTGACTACGAGCAGTACTTC. Its protein product is CASSRDTDYEQYF.